This TCR beta chain originates from a study of blood T cells in healthy people across ages. Together with a sample-barcoded 5' primer, a J-beta primer mix was included in a second PCR lasting roughly 6 to 12 cycles. TCRdb processed the 5' RACE reads anew with MiXCR; each CDR3 protein has one entry. The sample consists of 1.2 million to 1.5 million distinct CDR3 sequences, 59% of them appearing once. Isolation recovered at least 7 million PBMCs from every sample. General study findings and limits: Estimated diversity across one million T cells was deemed an underestimate. Both naive CD4+ cell counts and diversity were greater in long-lived donors than in aged donors.

In regard to this clonotype: What it binds is unknown.

The source of this sequence is a man younger than 35 in good health. Sequences were obtained from blood.

As DNA, the CDR3 is TGCGCCAGCAGCCAGGAGGGTGACAGTAATGAAAAACTGTTTTTT. It is translated as CASSQEGDSNEKLFF. V usage is TRBV4-1 and J usage is TRBJ1-4, with D possibly being TRBD1 (5 bases). This CDR3 contains 15 residues. Between the trimmed V and J ends, which lost 3 bases and 4 bases, there was a span of 12 bases. Germline V lookup: CDR1 MGHRA, CDR2 YSYEKL.